The T cell receptor beta chain described here comes from a study of blood T cell repertoires in COVID-19. Study information: Whether acute or convalescent, the COVID-19 samples came from the United States, Italy and Spain.

Germline V gene data show CDR1 as MRHNA and CDR2 as SNTAGT. Trimming left V 8 bases short and J 1 base short, with 15 bases between. CDR3 size: 15 residues. Original processing methods: Amplification from reference gene primers served as the basis for estimated nucleated cell counts. Produced via immunoSEQ multiplex PCR; TCRdb's table is partial and in-frame only. V, J and clone size were drawn from that table, and D and trimming were deduced from the DNA. The repertoire holds about 77,000 clones, with 65% to 85% as singletons. V and J are TRBV6-4 and TRBJ2-1; perhaps TRBD1 as D (5 bases). Sequenced material: peripheral blood. The source of this sequence is a man between 70 and 80 years old with active or convalescent COVID-19. The CDR3 protein is CASSKVQGSYNEQFF. In nucleotides, the CDR3 is TGTGCCAGCTCTAAGGTGCAGGGATCCTACAATGAGCAGTTCTTC.